Here is one T cell receptor (beta chain) with its context. Antigen specificity is unknown. These data belong to a study of cytomegalovirus exposure and HLA in healthy donors. Trimming cost V 6 bases and J 4 bases; bases outside gene matches: 12. There are 16 residues in the CDR3. Germline values: CDR1 LGHNA, CDR2 YNFKEQ. PCR amplification relied on 60 Vbeta primers (plus 13 Jbeta primers). Sequenced by immunoSEQ multiplex PCR; TCRdb stores in-frame clones only, minus some. The table lists 150,000 to 200,000 clones, almost 80% of them singletons. Whole-study findings and limits: Some V segments (TRBV6-2 and TRBV6-3 among them) were excluded as indistinguishable. The presence/absence work took it that sequencing depth was about the same across donors.

The clonotype originates from a man between 18 and 35 years old in good health and CMV-seropositive. This chain links TRBV4-2 with TRBJ2-1; TRBD2 matches at 7 bases. The specimen sequenced was PBMCs. CDR3 coding DNA: TGTGCCAGCAGACCCCCCCTAGTGGGGGGGTACAATGAGCAGTTCTTC. Translating it yields CASRPPLVGGYNEQFF.